This T cell receptor beta chain was documented in a study of cytomegalovirus exposure and HLA in healthy donors. Study-level results: Overall, roughly 170 TCR beta chains were annotated as cytomegalovirus-associated.

Vbeta (60) and Jbeta (13) primers were used in the PCR. Clones were read by immunoSEQ multiplex PCR, and TCRdb kept only the in-frame ones, dropping some. This table holds approximately 190,000 clones, approximately 80% found once. About this clone: Its cognate antigen is unknown.

The CDR3 is made up of 14 amino acids. The V gene lost 0 bases and the J gene lost 4 bases, with 7 bases spanning the gap. Germline loops: CDR1 SEHNR, CDR2 FQNEAQ (reference sequence). The chain is built from TRBV7-9 and TRBJ2-1; D may be TRBD2 (5 bases). The specimen was PBMCs. The receptor was derived from a young woman in good health and CMV-seropositive. CDR3 region: CASSLAGSYNEQFF. DNA of the CDR3: TGTGCCAGCAGCTTAGCAGGGAGTTACAATGAGCAGTTCTTC.